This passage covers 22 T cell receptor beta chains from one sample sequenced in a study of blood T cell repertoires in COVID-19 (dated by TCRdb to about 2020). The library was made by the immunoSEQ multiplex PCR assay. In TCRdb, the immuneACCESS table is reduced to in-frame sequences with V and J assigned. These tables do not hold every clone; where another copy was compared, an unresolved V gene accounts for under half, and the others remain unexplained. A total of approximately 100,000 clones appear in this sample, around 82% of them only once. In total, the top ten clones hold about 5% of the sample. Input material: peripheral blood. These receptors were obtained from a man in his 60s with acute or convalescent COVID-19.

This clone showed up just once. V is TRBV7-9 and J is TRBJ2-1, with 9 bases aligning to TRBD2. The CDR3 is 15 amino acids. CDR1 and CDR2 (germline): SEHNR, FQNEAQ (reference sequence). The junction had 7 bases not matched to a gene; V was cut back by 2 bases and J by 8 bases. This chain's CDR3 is CASSLLAGARDEQFF. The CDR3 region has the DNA TGTGCCAGCAGCTTATTAGCGGGAGCACGGGATGAGCAGTTCTTC. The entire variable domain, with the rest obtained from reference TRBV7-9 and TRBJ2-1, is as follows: DTGVSQNPRHKITKRGQNVTFRCDPISEHNRLYWYRQTLGQGPEFLTYFQNEAQLEKSRLLSDRFSAERPKGSFSTLEIQRTEQGDSAMYLCASSLLAGARDEQFFGPGTRLTVL.

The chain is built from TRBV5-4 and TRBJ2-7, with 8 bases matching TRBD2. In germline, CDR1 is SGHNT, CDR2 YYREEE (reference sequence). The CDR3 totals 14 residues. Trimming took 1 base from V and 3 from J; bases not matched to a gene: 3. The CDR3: CASSLRGGVYEQYF. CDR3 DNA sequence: TGTGCCAGCAGCTTGCGGGGGGGGGTCTACGAGCAGTACTTC.

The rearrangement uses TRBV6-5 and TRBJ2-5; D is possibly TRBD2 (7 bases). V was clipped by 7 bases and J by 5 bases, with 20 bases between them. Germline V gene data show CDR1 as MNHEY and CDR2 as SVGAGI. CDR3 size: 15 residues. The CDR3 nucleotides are TGTGCCAGCAATCATCGGGGGGCCGGTATGGAGACCCAGTACTTC. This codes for CASNHRGAGMETQYF.

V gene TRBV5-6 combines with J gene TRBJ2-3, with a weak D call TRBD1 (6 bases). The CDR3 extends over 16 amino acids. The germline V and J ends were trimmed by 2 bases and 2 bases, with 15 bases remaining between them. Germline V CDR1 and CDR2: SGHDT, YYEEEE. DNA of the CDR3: TGTGCCAGCAGCTTTACGGGGACACATTTCACAGATACGCAGTATTTT. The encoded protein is CASSFTGTHFTDTQYF.

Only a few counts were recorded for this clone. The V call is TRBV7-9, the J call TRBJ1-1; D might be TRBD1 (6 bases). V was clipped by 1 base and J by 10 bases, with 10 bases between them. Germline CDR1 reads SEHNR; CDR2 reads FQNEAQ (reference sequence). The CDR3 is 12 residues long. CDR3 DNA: TGTGCCAGCAGCTTAGGAGCACAGGGAGCTTTCTTT. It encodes CASSLGAQGAFF. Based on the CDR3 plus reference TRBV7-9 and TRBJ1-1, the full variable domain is DTGVSQNPRHKITKRGQNVTFRCDPISEHNRLYWYRQTLGQGPEFLTYFQNEAQLEKSRLLSDRFSAERPKGSFSTLEIQRTEQGDSAMYLCASSLGAQGAFFGQGTRLTVV.

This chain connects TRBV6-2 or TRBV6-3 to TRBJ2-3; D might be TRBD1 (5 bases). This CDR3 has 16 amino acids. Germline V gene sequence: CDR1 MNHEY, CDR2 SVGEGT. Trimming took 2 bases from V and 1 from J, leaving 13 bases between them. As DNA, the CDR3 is TGTGCCAGCAGTTACGCCCTAGGGGTGGGCACAGATACGCAGTATTTT. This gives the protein CASSYALGVGTDTQYF.

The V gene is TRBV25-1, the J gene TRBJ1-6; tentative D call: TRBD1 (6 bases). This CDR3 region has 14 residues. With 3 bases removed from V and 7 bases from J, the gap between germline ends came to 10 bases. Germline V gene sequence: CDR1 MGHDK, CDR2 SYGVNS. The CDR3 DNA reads TGTGCCAGCAGTGATACTGGGGGCAATTCACCCCTCCACTTT. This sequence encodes CASSDTGGNSPLHF.

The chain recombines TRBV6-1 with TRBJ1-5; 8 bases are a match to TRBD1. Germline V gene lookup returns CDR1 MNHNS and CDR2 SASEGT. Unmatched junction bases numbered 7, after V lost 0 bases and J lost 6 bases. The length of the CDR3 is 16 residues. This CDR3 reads CASSEAWAGGIQPQHF. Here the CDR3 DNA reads TGTGCCAGCAGTGAAGCCTGGGCAGGGGGCATTCAGCCCCAGCATTTT.

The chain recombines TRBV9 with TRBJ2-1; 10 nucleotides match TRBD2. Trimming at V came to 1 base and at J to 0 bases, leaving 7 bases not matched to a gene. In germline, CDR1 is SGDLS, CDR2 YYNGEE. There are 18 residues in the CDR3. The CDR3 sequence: CASSVQREGLSSYNEQFF. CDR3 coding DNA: TGTGCCAGCAGCGTACAGCGGGAGGGACTGAGCTCCTACAATGAGCAGTTCTTC. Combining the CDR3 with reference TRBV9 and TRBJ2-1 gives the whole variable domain DSGVTQTPKHLITATGQRVTLRCSPRSGDLSVYWYQQSLDQGLQFLIQYYNGEERAKGNILERFSAQQFPDLHSELNLSSLELGDSALYFCASSVQREGLSSYNEQFFGPGTRLTVL.

Written as DNA, the CDR3 is TGTGCCAGCAGCAAAGCCAGGGGACCTAACTATGGCTACACCTTC. Translating gives CASSKARGPNYGYTF. V gene TRBV21-1 combines with J gene TRBJ1-2; the D call TRBD1 from the table was never checked on the DNA. TRBV21-1 is reported as a pseudogene. The CDR3 extends over 15 amino acids.

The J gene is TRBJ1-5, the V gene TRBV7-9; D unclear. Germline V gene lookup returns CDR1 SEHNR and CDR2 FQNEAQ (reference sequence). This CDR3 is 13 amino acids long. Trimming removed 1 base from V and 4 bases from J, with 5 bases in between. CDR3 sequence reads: CASSLGANQPQHF. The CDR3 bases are TGTGCCAGCAGCTTAGGGGCGAATCAGCCCCAGCATTTT.

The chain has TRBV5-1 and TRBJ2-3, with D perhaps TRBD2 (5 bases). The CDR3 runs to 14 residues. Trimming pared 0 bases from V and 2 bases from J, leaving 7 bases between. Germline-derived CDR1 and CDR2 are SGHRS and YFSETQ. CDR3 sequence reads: CASSLARDTDTQYF. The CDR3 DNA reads TGCGCCAGCAGCTTGGCACGGGACACAGATACGCAGTATTTT.

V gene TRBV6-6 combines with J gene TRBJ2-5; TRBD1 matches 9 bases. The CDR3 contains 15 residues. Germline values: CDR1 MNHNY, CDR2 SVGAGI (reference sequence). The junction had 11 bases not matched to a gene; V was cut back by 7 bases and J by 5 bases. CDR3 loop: CASTEQGAGWETQYF. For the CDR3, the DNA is TGTGCCAGCACCGAACAGGGGGCAGGCTGGGAGACCCAGTACTTC.

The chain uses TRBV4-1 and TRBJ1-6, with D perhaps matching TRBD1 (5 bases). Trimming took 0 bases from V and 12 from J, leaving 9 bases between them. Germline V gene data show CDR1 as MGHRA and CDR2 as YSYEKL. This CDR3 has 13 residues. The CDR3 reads CASSQEGARPLHF. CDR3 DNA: TGCGCCAGCAGCCAAGAAGGGGCGAGACCCCTCCACTTT.

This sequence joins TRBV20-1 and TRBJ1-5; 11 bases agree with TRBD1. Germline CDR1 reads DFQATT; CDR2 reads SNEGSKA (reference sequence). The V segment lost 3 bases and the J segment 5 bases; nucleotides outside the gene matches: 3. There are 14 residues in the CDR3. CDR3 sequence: CSASGQGAYQPQHF. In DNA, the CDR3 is TGCAGTGCTAGTGGACAGGGGGCATATCAGCCCCAGCATTTT.

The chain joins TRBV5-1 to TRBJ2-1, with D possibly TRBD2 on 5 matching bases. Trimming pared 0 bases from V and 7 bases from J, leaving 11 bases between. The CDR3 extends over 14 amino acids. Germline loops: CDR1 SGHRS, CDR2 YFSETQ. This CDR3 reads CASSLVGRENEQFF. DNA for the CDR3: TGCGCCAGCAGCTTGGTGGGTAGGGAGAATGAGCAGTTCTTC.

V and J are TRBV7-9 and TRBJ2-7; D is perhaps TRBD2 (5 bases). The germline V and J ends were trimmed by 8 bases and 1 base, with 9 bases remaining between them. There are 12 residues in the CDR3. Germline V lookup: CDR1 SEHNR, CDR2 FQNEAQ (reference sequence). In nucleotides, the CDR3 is TGTGCCAGCGACGAGGGTTCCTACGAGCAGTACTTC. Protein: CASDEGSYEQYF.

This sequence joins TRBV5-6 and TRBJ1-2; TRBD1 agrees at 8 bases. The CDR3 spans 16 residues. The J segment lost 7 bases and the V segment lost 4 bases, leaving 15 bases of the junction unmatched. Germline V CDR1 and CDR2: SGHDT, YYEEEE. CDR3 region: CASSLLGQGGVSGYTF. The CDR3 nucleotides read TGTGCCAGCAGCCTACTTGGACAGGGTGGAGTAAGTGGCTACACCTTC.

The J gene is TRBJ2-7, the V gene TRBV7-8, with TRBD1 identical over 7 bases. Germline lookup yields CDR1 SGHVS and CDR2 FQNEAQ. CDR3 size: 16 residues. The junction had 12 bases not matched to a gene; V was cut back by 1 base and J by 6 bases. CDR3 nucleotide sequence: TGTGCCAGCAGCTTAGGGACAGGCCACCCCTCTCCCGAGCAGTACTTC. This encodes CASSLGTGHPSPEQYF.

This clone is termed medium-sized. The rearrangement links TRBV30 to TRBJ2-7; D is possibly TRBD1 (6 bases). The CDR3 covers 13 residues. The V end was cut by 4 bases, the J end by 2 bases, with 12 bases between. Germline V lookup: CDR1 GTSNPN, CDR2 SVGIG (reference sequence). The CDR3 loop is CAWTGTSTYEQYF. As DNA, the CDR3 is TGTGCCTGGACCGGGACATCGACCTACGAGCAGTACTTC.

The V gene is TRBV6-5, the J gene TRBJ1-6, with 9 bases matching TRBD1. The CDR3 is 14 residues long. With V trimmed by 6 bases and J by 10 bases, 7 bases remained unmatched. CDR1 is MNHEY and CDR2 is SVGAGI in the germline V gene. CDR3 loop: CASRVDRGESPLHF. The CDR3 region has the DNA TGTGCCAGCAGGGTGGACAGGGGAGAATCACCCCTCCACTTT.

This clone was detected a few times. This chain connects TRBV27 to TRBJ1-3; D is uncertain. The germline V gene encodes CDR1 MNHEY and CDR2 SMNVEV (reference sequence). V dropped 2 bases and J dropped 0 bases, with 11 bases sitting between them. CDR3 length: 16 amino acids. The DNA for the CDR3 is TGTGCCAGCAGTTTAATAGGCGGGGACTCTGGAAACACCATATATTTT. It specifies CASSLIGGDSGNTIYF.